The entry below gives a single T cell receptor beta chain sequence along with its context. Its antigen is unidentified. These data come from a study of cytomegalovirus exposure and HLA in healthy donors. Study results and limitations: The classifier reportedly diagnosed cytomegalovirus status with high sensitivity and specificity.

Generated by immunoSEQ multiplex PCR, the TCRdb table keeps only in-frame clones and is missing some. This table has some 100,000 clones, less than 90% appearing once. Looked up from germline, CDR1 is SGHVS and CDR2 is FNYEAQ. The CDR3 is 17 amino acids. J was trimmed by 8 bases and V by 2 bases; bases with no gene match: 13. The TCR originated in a man younger than 35 in good health and CMV-seropositive. The genes are TRBV7-6 and TRBJ2-1, with 9 bases identical to TRBD2. The specimen was PBMCs. The CDR3 sequence is CASSLTPRGGESDEQFF. CDR3 nucleotide sequence: TGTGCCAGCAGCTTAACTCCACGCGGGGGGGAATCGGATGAGCAGTTCTTC.